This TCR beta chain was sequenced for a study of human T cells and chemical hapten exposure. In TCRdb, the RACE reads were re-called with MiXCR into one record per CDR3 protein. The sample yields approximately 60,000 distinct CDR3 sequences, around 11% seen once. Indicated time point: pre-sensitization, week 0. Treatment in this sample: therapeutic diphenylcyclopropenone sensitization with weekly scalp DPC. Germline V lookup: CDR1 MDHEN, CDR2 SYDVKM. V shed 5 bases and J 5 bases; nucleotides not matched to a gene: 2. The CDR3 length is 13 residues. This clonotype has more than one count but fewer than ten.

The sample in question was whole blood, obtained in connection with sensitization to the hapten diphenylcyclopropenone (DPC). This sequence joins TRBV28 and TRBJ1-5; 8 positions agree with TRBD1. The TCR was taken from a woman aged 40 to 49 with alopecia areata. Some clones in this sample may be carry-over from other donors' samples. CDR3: CASSATGDQPQHF. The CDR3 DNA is TGTGCCAGCAGTGCGACAGGGGATCAGCCCCAGCATTTT.